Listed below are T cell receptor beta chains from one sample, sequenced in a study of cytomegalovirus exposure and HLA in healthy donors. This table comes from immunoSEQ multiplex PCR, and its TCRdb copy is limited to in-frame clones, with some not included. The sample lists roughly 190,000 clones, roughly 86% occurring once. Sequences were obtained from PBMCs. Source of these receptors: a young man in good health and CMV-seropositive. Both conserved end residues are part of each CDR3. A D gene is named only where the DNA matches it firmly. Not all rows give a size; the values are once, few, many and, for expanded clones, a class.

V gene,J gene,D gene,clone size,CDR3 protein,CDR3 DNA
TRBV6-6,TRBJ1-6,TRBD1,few,CASSAGGDGSPLHF,TGTGCCAGCAGTGCAGGGGGCGATGGTTCACCCCTCCACTTT
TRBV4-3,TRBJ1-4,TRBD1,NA,CASSPQQGGIGEKLFF,TGCGCCAGCAGCCCGCAGCAAGGGGGCATAGGGGAAAAACTGTTTTTT
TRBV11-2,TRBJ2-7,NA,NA,CASRPGVGNEQYF,TGTGCCAGCAGACCCGGGGTGGGTAACGAGCAGTACTTC
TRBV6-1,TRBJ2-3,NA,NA,CASSGSTDTQYF,TGTGCCAGCAGTGGAAGCACAGATACGCAGTATTTT
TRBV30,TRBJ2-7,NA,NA,CAWSGSYEQYF,TGTGCCTGGAGTGGCTCCTACGAGCAGTACTTC
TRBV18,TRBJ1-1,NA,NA,CASSPDEGGTEAFF,TGTGCCAGCTCACCAGATGAGGGGGGGACTGAAGCTTTCTTT
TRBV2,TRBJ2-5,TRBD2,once,CASNRALAGETQYF,TGTGCCAGCAACAGGGCCCTAGCGGGAGAGACCCAGTACTTC
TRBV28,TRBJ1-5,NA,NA,CASSFSLEPQHF,TGTGCCAGCAGTTTCTCCCTCGAGCCCCAGCATTTT
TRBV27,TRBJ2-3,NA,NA,CASSVGRTDTQYF,TGTGCCAGCAGTGTTGGCCGCACAGATACGCAGTATTTT
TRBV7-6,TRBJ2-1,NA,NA,CASSPTRGLNEQFF,TGTGCCAGCAGCCCGACTAGGGGTTTGAATGAGCAGTTCTTC
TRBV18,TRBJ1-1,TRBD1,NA,CASSPGNRGDTEAFF,TGTGCCAGCTCACCGGGGAACAGGGGGGACACTGAAGCTTTCTTT
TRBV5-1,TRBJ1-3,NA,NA,CASSLVEGGNTIYF,TGCGCCAGCAGCTTGGTGGAGGGTGGAAACACCATATATTTT
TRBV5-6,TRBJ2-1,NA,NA,CASSFRGSSYNEQFF,TGTGCCAGCAGCTTTCGGGGGAGCTCCTACAATGAGCAGTTCTTC
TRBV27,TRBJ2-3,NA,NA,CASGLITDTQYF,TGTGCCAGCGGGCTTATCACAGATACGCAGTATTTT
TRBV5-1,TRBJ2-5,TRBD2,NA,CASSVGTSGGETQYF,TGCGCCAGCAGCGTTGGGACTAGCGGGGGTGAGACCCAGTACTTC
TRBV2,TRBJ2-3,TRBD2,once,CASGRVGLAGGSAITDTQYF,TGTGCCAGCGGGAGGGTTGGGCTAGCGGGAGGGTCGGCAATCACAGATACGCAGTATTTT
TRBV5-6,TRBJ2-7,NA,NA,CASSPAPTSYEQYF,TGTGCCAGCAGCCCCGCACCGACCTCCTACGAGCAGTACTTC
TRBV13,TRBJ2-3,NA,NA,CASSPPILDTQYF,TGTGCCAGCAGCCCTCCAATCTTAGATACGCAGTATTTT
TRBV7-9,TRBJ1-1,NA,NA,CASSLVGINTEAFF,TGTGCCAGCAGCTTAGTCGGGATAAACACTGAAGCTTTCTTT
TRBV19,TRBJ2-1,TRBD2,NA,CASSERESLYNEQFF,TGTGCCAGTAGTGAGCGGGAGTCGCTCTACAATGAGCAGTTCTTC
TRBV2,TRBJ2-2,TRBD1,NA,CASSGQGEDGELFF,TGTGCCAGCAGCGGACAGGGGGAGGACGGGGAGCTGTTTTTT
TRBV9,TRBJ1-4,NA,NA,CASRAGFTTNEKLFF,TGTGCCAGCAGAGCAGGGTTTACGACTAATGAAAAACTGTTTTTT
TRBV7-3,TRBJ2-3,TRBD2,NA,CASSSTLGSGGASDTQYF,TGTGCCAGCAGCTCAACTCTGGGTAGCGGGGGGGCCTCAGATACGCAGTATTTT
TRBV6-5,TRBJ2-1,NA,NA,CASSYGGSEQFF,TGTGCCAGCAGTTACGGGGGTTCTGAGCAGTTCTTC
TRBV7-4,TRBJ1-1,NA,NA,CASIRTVEAFF,TGTGCCAGCATCCGGACAGTTGAAGCTTTCTTT
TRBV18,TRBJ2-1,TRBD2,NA,CASSPLGGTSGPGYEQFF,TGTGCCAGCTCACCCCTAGGCGGGACTAGCGGACCCGGCTATGAGCAGTTCTTC
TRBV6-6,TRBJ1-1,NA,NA,CASSSTTPNTEAFF,TGTGCCAGCAGTTCTACAACACCGAACACTGAAGCTTTCTTT
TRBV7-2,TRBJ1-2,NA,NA,CASSLGVGREPNYGYTF,TGTGCCAGCAGCTTAGGCGTCGGCAGGGAACCTAACTATGGCTACACCTTC
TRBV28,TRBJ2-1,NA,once,CASTGAGEQFF,TGTGCCAGCACTGGGGCAGGTGAGCAGTTCTTC
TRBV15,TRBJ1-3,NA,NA,CATSRDPGSAGNTIYF,TGTGCCACCAGCAGAGATCCTGGGAGCGCTGGAAACACCATATATTTT
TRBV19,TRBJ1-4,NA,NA,CASSFTGWDEKLFF,TGTGCCAGTAGTTTTACAGGGTGGGATGAAAAACTGTTTTTT
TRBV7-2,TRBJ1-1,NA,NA,CASSLAGGRSPEAFF,TGTGCCAGCAGCTTAGCGGGGGGCAGGTCGCCTGAAGCTTTCTTT
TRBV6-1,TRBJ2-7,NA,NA,CASSEAFSNSRLGEQYF,TGTGCCAGCAGTGAAGCATTTTCGAACAGCCGCCTCGGCGAGCAGTACTTC
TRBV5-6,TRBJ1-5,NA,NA,CASSGTGQNSNQPQHF,TGTGCCAGCAGCGGGACCGGACAGAATAGCAATCAGCCCCAGCATTTT
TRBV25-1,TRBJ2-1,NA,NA,CASSERREKGNEQFF,TGTGCCAGCAGTGAACGGAGGGAGAAGGGGAATGAGCAGTTCTTC
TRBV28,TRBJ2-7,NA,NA,CASRPSAGLSYEQYF,TGTGCCAGCAGGCCTTCAGCGGGCCTATCCTACGAGCAGTACTTC
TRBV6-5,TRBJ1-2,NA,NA,CASSYTGEGMDGYTF,TGTGCCAGCAGTTACACGGGGGAAGGGATGGATGGCTACACCTTC
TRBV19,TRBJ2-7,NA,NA,CASSFSYEQYF,TGTGCCAGTTCGTTCTCCTACGAGCAGTACTTC
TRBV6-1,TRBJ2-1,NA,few,CASAQYNEQFF,TGTGCCAGCGCCCAGTACAATGAGCAGTTCTTC
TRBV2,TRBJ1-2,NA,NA,CASSDLGGAYGYTF,TGTGCCAGCAGTGATTTGGGGGGGGCCTATGGCTACACCTTC
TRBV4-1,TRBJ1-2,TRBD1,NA,CASSQVGSTGSLGYGYTF,TGCGCCAGCAGCCAAGTGGGGTCGACAGGGTCTCTCGGCTATGGCTACACCTTC
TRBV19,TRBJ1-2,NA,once,CASSIGAGLYGYTF,TGTGCCAGTAGTATAGGGGCAGGCCTCTATGGCTACACCTTC
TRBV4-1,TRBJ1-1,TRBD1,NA,CASSPDRVNTEAFF,TGCGCCAGCAGCCCAGACAGGGTCAACACTGAAGCTTTCTTT
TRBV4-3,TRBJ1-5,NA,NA,CASSQDAFGREKHF,TGCGCCAGCAGCCAAGATGCTTTCGGTCGCGAAAAGCATTTT
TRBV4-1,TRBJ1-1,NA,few,CASSQLDRPGREAFF,TGCGCCAGCAGCCAGCTCGACAGGCCCGGGCGGGAAGCTTTCTTT
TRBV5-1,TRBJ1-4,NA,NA,CASSLQGGGEKLFF,TGCGCCAGCAGCTTGCAGGGAGGGGGTGAAAAACTGTTTTTT
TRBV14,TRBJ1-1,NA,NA,CASRAKIKPGGTNTEAFF,TGTGCCAGCAGAGCCAAGATTAAACCAGGCGGGACTAACACTGAAGCTTTCTTT
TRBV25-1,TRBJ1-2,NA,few,CASILGGYGYTF,TGTGCCAGCATATTAGGAGGCTATGGCTACACCTTC
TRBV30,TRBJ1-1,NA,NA,CAWSGTERRNTEAFF,TGTGCCTGGAGCGGAACAGAACGGCGAAACACTGAAGCTTTCTTT
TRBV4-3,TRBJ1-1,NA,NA,CASSQDRGYTEAFF,TGCGCCAGCAGCCAAGATCGGGGGTACACTGAAGCTTTCTTT
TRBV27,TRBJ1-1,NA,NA,CASRSRSGGGTEAFF,TGTGCCAGCAGGTCGCGGAGCGGGGGAGGCACTGAAGCTTTCTTT